The 3 T cell receptor beta chains in this list originate from one sample, sequenced in a study of immune characterization of retroperitoneal liposarcoma. From the PCR reads, TCRdb called clonotypes with MiXCR, one entry per CDR3 protein. The sample records roughly 8,000 distinct CDR3 sequences, just under 30% being singletons. The sequenced material came from blood. These receptors all stem from a male donor with retroperitoneal liposarcoma.

Concerning this clonotype: This may stem from a read error, because a much larger clone lies one nucleotide away. V gene TRBV6-1 combines with J gene TRBJ2-7, with TRBD1 matching over 7 bases. Germline-derived CDR1 and CDR2 are MNHNS and SASEGT. The CDR3 sequence is 15 residues long. This CDR3 is CASSESTGVGYEQCF. In DNA, the CDR3 is TGTGCCAGCAGTGAGAGTACAGGGGTCGGCTACGAGCAGTGCTTC.

Within the sample, this clonotype is medium-sized. This chain joins TRBV6-1 and TRBJ1-1; no clear D. CDR1 MNHNS and CDR2 SASEGT come from the germline V gene. The V and J ends lost 6 bases and 1 base respectively, with 15 bases between them. CDR3 size: 15 residues. The CDR3, as DNA: TGTGCCAGCAGCGCCCAACAGACCGCGAACACTGAAGCTTTCTTT. Translated: CASSAQQTANTEAFF.

The J gene is TRBJ2-5, the V gene TRBV11-3; 7 nucleotides agree with TRBD2. TRBJ2-1 matches the DNA end more closely, so the J call is doubtful. Germline CDR1 and CDR2: SGHNT and YENEEA. This CDR3 spans 15 amino acids. CDR3 residues: CASSLAAGSPYEQFF. CDR3 DNA: TGTGCCAGCAGCTTAGCAGCGGGATCTCCCTACGAGCAGTTCTTC.